The 29 T cell receptor beta chains reported below all come from one sample, sequenced in a study of OX40 agonist ivuxolimab in advanced cancers. Assay used: immunoSEQ multiplex PCR; TCRdb lists only in-frame clones, some missing. The table shows 65,000 to 95,000 clones, with 70% to 85% occurring only once. The source was CD4+ or CD8+ T cells sorted from blood, collected in a trial of the OX40 agonist ivuxolimab. All receptors come from an adult with an advanced solid tumor such as melanoma, head and neck, liver or kidney cancer.

The chain recombines TRBV4-1 with TRBJ2-3; 9 bases are a match to TRBD2. The CDR3 contains 16 residues. The J segment lost 4 bases and the V segment lost 4 bases, leaving 9 bases of the junction unmatched. The V gene's germline CDR1 is MGHRA and CDR2 YSYEKL. CDR3 sequence reads: CASSPRGTSRADTQYF. In DNA, the CDR3 is TGCGCCAGCAGCCCCCGGGGGACTAGCAGGGCAGATACGCAGTATTTT.

CDR3 in DNA: TGTGCCAGCAGCCAAGTCAGGGCGGGGAAAGCTAATGAAAAACTGTTTTTT. It translates to CASSQVRAGKANEKLFF. The chain employs TRBV14 and TRBJ1-4, with a possible D match to TRBD1 (5 bases). Per the germline V gene, CDR1 is SGHDN and CDR2 is FVKESK. The CDR3 is 17 residues long. V gave up 1 base and J gave up 3 bases, with 15 bases separating them.

V usage is TRBV7-9 and J usage is TRBJ2-1, with D possibly matching TRBD1 (5 bases). The V end lost 4 bases, the J end lost 1 base, and 23 bases lay between the germline ends. Germline V gene data show CDR1 as SEHNR and CDR2 as FQNEAQ (reference sequence). CDR3 length: 19 residues. CDR3 region: CASSSPRLLGKGSYNEQFF. CDR3 coding DNA: TGTGCCAGCAGCTCCCCCCGTCTATTAGGGAAGGGGTCCTACAATGAGCAGTTCTTC.

The CDR3 here is CASSLLQGPGNTIYF. The CDR3 DNA follows: TGCGCCAGCAGCTTGTTACAGGGGCCAGGAAACACCATATATTTT. This chain joins TRBV5-1 and TRBJ1-3; 7 nucleotides agree with TRBD1. The germline V gene has CDR1 SGHRS and CDR2 YFSETQ. Trimming took 1 base from V and 4 from J; bases not matched to a gene: 5. This CDR3 comprises 15 residues.

The rearrangement joins TRBV28 to TRBJ1-6; a possible D gene is TRBD1 (6 bases). CDR3 length: 15 amino acids. Germline loops: CDR1 MDHEN, CDR2 SYDVKM. V was clipped by 2 bases and J by 9 bases, with 14 bases between them. CDR3 sequence reads: CASSLRGGLFSPLHF. For the CDR3, the DNA is TGTGCCAGCAGTTTACGAGGGGGGCTATTTTCACCCCTCCACTTT.

This clone was found a few times. The rearrangement joins TRBV28 to TRBJ2-1, with 11 bases lining up with TRBD1. The V and J ends lost 7 bases and 4 bases, in that order; junction bases with no gene match: 12. The V gene's germline CDR1 is MDHEN and CDR2 SYDVKM. This CDR3 is 17 amino acids long. In DNA, the CDR3 is TGTGCCAGCACCGCAACGCCAGGACAGGGGGCTTACAATGAGCAGTTCTTC. Its translation: CASTATPGQGAYNEQFF.

The V gene is TRBV5-4, the J gene TRBJ2-2, with TRBD2 matching 13 bases. The germline gives CDR1 SGHNT, CDR2 YYREEE (reference sequence). The V gene end was trimmed by 3 bases and the J gene end by 4 bases; junction bases not matched to a gene: 9. The CDR3 spans 18 residues. The CDR3: CASSSAGLAGARTGELFF. CDR3 DNA: TGTGCCAGCAGCTCCGCAGGACTAGCGGGGGCCCGCACCGGGGAGCTGTTTTTT.

The chain links TRBV19 to TRBJ2-5; 8 bases map to TRBD2. The CDR3 covers 17 residues. J lost 5 bases, V lost 1 base, and 12 bases had no gene match. From germline, CDR1 is LNHDA and CDR2 SQIVND (reference sequence). This chain's CDR3 is CASSIASGGGNRETQYF. The CDR3 bases are TGTGCCAGTAGTATAGCCAGCGGGGGCGGGAATCGGGAGACCCAGTACTTC.

The CDR3 here is CASSLTAGLAYNEQFF. CDR3 DNA: TGTGCCAGCAGCTTAACTGCGGGACTAGCCTACAATGAGCAGTTCTTC. The chain uses TRBV7-3 and TRBJ2-1, with TRBD2 identical over 8 bases. The CDR3 sequence is 16 residues long. V shed 0 bases, J shed 2 bases, and the junction held 3 bases outside the gene matches. The germline V gene encodes CDR1 SGHTA and CDR2 FQGTGA.

Written as DNA, the CDR3 is TGTGCCAGCTCCCGGGACAGGGGAACCTACGAGCAGTACTTC. Its translation: CASSRDRGTYEQYF. The chain has TRBV18 and TRBJ2-7, with TRBD1 matching over 10 bases. V was pared by 6 bases and J by 2 bases, with 4 bases of the junction left unmatched. This CDR3 has 14 residues. Germline V gene data show CDR1 as KGHSH and CDR2 as LQKENI.

The sample holds a few counts of this clone. This sample also contains other DNA sequences that code for the same CDR3. The chain recombines TRBV7-9 with TRBJ1-2, with D maybe TRBD1 (5 bases). Per germline, CDR1 SEHNR and CDR2 FQNEAQ (reference sequence). CDR3 length: 15 residues. V shed 1 base and J shed 2 bases, with 11 bases lying between them. This chain's CDR3 is CASSLGVAGNYGYTF. CDR3 nucleotide sequence: TGTGCCAGCAGCTTAGGAGTCGCAGGGAACTATGGCTACACCTTC.

This chain uses TRBV6-5 with TRBJ1-1; D gene unclear. The CDR3 is 13 residues long. Looked up from germline, CDR1 is MNHEY and CDR2 is SVGAGI. Trimming shortened V by 5 bases and J by 7 bases, and 14 bases separated the two germline ends. CDR3 DNA: TGTGCCAGCAGTCTCCCCGGCCGATATGAAGCTTTCTTT. As protein: CASSLPGRYEAFF.

This rearrangement joins TRBV29-1 to TRBJ2-5; D possibly corresponds to TRBD1 (6 bases). V was trimmed by 5 bases and J by 5 bases, leaving 12 bases between them. The CDR3 is 12 residues long. Looked up from germline, CDR1 is SQVTM and CDR2 is ANQGSEA. This CDR3 reads CSVQKGDETQYF. The CDR3 nucleotides read TGCAGCGTTCAAAAGGGGGACGAGACCCAGTACTTC. Full variable domain (rest looked up from reference TRBV29-1 and TRBJ2-5): SAVISQKPSRDICQRGTSLTIQCQVDSQVTMMFWYRQQPGQSLTLIATANQGSEATYESGFVIDKFPISRPNLTFSTLTVSNMSPEDSSIYLCSVQKGDETQYFGPGTRLLVL.

Ten or more counts support this clone. The rearrangement joins TRBV7-9 to TRBJ1-1; the D is unclear. Germline V gene lookup returns CDR1 SEHNR and CDR2 FQNEAQ (reference sequence). V was pared by 1 base and J by 5 bases, with 8 bases between. CDR3 length: 13 residues. CDR3 in DNA: TGTGCCAGCAGCTTAGGAGGGATTACTGAAGCTTTCTTT. Translating it yields CASSLGGITEAFF.

The rearrangement links TRBV7-3 to TRBJ2-2; tentative D call: TRBD1 (6 bases). Germline-derived CDR1 and CDR2 are SGHTA and FQGTGA. CDR3 length: 18 residues. V gave up 4 bases and J gave up 4 bases, with 22 bases separating them. The CDR3 spells CASSSSGTTSASTGELFF. In nucleotides, the CDR3 is TGTGCCAGCAGCTCTTCCGGGACAACCTCCGCGAGCACCGGGGAGCTGTTTTTT.

The chain recombines TRBV6-6 with TRBJ2-7; D remains unclear. Trimming shortened V by 6 bases and J by 0 bases, and 9 bases separated the two germline ends. The CDR3 is made up of 13 amino acids. Per germline, CDR1 MNHNY and CDR2 SVGAGI (reference sequence). The DNA of the CDR3 is TGTGCCAGCAGAACACCTTTCTCCTACGAGCAGTACTTC. Its translation is CASRTPFSYEQYF.

CDR3 DNA: TGCGCCAGCAGCTTGGAAGGAGGGGCGCTCTATGGCTACACCTTC. Translating it yields CASSLEGGALYGYTF. The rearrangement joins TRBV5-1 to TRBJ1-2; possible D gene TRBD1, 5 bases. The CDR3 is 15 amino acids. Germline V CDR1 and CDR2: SGHRS, YFSETQ. V was pared by 0 bases and J by 4 bases, with 13 bases between.

The genes are TRBV5-4 and TRBJ2-7; 11 bases map to TRBD2. Germline CDR1 reads SGHNT; CDR2 reads YYREEE (reference sequence). This CDR3 contains 15 residues. Unmatched junction bases numbered 5, after V lost 4 bases and J lost 2 bases. This CDR3 is CASSPSGGSTYEQYF. CDR3 bases: TGTGCCAGCAGCCCTAGCGGGGGGTCGACCTACGAGCAGTACTTC.

The chain carries TRBV7-8 and TRBJ2-5; 16 bases are shared with TRBD2. The V segment lost 4 bases and the J segment 5 bases; nucleotides outside the gene matches: 7. The CDR3 loop spans 17 amino acids. Germline V CDR1 and CDR2: SGHVS, FQNEAQ. The CDR3 here is CASSWGLAGGRSETQYF. The CDR3 DNA follows: TGTGCCAGCAGCTGGGGACTAGCGGGAGGGCGGTCGGAGACCCAGTACTTC.

The chain couples TRBV5-5 to TRBJ1-5, with 10 bases identical to TRBD1. Trimming removed 0 bases from V and 5 bases from J; junction bases left unmatched: 2. The CDR3 loop spans 15 amino acids. From germline, CDR1 is SGHKS and CDR2 YYEKEE (reference sequence). The CDR3 loop is CASSLGGQGHQPQHF. CDR3 coding DNA: TGTGCCAGCAGCTTGGGGGGACAGGGGCATCAGCCCCAGCATTTT.

CDR3 loop: CASSASRGTEAFF. The CDR3 DNA reads as TGTGCCAGCAGCGCCTCCAGGGGCACTGAAGCTTTCTTT. The rearrangement joins TRBV14 to TRBJ1-1; D is perhaps TRBD1 (6 bases). Germline-derived CDR1 and CDR2 are SGHDN and FVKESK. V lost 5 bases and J lost 4, with 11 bases in between. This CDR3 is 13 amino acids long.

The chain combines TRBV7-6 with TRBJ2-1; 8 bases are shared with TRBD1. The CDR3 length is 15 residues. V lost 6 bases and J lost 7; bases outside the gene matches: 11. Germline V gene data show CDR1 as SGHVS and CDR2 as FNYEAQ. The CDR3 coding sequence is TGTGCCAGCAGACCTACTGACAGGGGCGGGAATGAGCAGTTCTTC. Amino acids: CASRPTDRGGNEQFF.

CDR3 amino acids: CSAGPYNEQFF. CDR3 DNA sequence: TGCAGTGCAGGCCCCTACAATGAGCAGTTCTTC. The rearrangement links TRBV20-1 to TRBJ2-1; D gene ambiguous. Per the germline V gene, CDR1 is DFQATT and CDR2 is SNEGSKA (reference sequence). The V end lost 6 bases, the J end lost 2 bases, and 5 bases lay between the germline ends. The CDR3 runs to 11 residues.

The table lists this clone with a count of one. The chain has TRBV15 and TRBJ2-5; D is uncertain. Germline lookup yields CDR1 LNHNV and CDR2 YYDKDF (reference sequence). V lost 0 bases and J 3 bases, leaving 11 bases between the germline ends. This CDR3 spans 15 amino acids. CDR3 protein: CATSRDYAKEETQYF. The CDR3 coding sequence is TGTGCCACCAGCAGAGATTATGCGAAGGAAGAGACCCAGTACTTC.

V usage is TRBV2 and J usage is TRBJ1-4; 10 bases fit TRBD1. The CDR3 has 15 amino acids. Trimming cost V 1 base and J 7 bases; bases outside gene matches: 3. CDR1 and CDR2 from the germline V gene are SNHLY and FYNNEI. For the CDR3, the DNA is TGTGCCAGCAGTGAAGATGGGACAGGGGTTGAAAAACTGTTTTTT. Translation: CASSEDGTGVEKLFF.

This clone was counted only a few times. The J gene is TRBJ2-3, the V gene TRBV7-8; perhaps TRBD2 as D (6 bases). With 3 bases removed from V and 5 bases from J, the gap between germline ends came to 9 bases. CDR3 size: 13 residues. The V gene's germline CDR1 is SGHVS and CDR2 FQNEAQ. The CDR3 spells CASSFRGGDTQYF. The CDR3 DNA reads as TGTGCCAGCAGCTTCCGGGGAGGAGATACGCAGTATTTT.

The chain is built from TRBV14 and TRBJ2-3; 8 bases line up with TRBD2. Germline CDR1 is SGHDN and CDR2 is FVKESK. The CDR3 is 16 amino acids. V was clipped by 3 bases and J by 5 bases; unmatched bases: 10. Here the CDR3 reads CASSHPAGGTLDTQYF. Written as DNA, the CDR3 is TGTGCCAGCAGCCACCCGGCGGGGGGAACCCTAGATACGCAGTATTTT.

This clone was seen a single time. The chain employs TRBV11-2 and TRBJ2-1; D unresolved. CDR3 length equals 17 residues. CDR1 and CDR2 (germline): SGHAT, FQNNGV. Trimming cost V 6 bases and J 4 bases, with 22 bases left between them. The CDR3: CASSSHGLSVLYNEQFF. DNA of the CDR3: TGTGCCAGCAGTTCCCACGGGTTGTCAGTTCTTTACAATGAGCAGTTCTTC.

This clone showed up just once. This chain's CDR3 is CASRETVSYEQYF. CDR3 DNA sequence: TGTGCCAGCAGGGAGACAGTATCCTACGAGCAGTACTTC. The chain combines TRBV6-6 with TRBJ2-7, with D possibly TRBD1 on 5 matching bases. Germline CDR1 reads MNHNY; CDR2 reads SVGAGI (reference sequence). Trimming cost V 6 bases and J 1 base, with 10 bases left between them. The CDR3 is 13 amino acids.